The 14 T cell receptor beta chains given below trace back to one sample, sequenced in a study of blood T cell repertoires in COVID-19. The table came from immunoSEQ multiplex PCR; TCRdb's copy has only in-frame clones and leaves some out. The sample yields more than 120,000 clones, over 70% seen once. The sample taken for sequencing was PBMCs or T cells enriched from blood (not recorded which). Receptor source: a man in his fifties or sixties in a cohort exposed to, infected with or recovered from COVID-19 (not recorded which).

As regards this clone: Sequence at one end of the junction differs from germline and may be a read error. The V and J genes are TRBV7-8 and TRBJ2-2, with a weak D call TRBD2 (7 bases). The CDR3 is 17 amino acids. CDR1 and CDR2 (germline): SGHVS, FQNEAQ. CDR3 sequence reads: CASSLMQGTNTTRELFF. The CDR3 DNA reads TGTGCCAGCAGCTTAATGCAGGGGACTAATACCACCCGGGAGCTGTTTTTT.

The rearrangement uses TRBV27 and TRBJ2-7; TRBD2 might be the D (5 bases). Trimming removed 3 bases at V and 3 bases at J, with 9 bases between. This CDR3 spans 13 amino acids. Looked up from germline, CDR1 is MNHEY and CDR2 is SMNVEV (reference sequence). The CDR3 sequence: CASSFLASYEQYF. The CDR3, as DNA: TGTGCCAGCAGTTTTCTAGCCAGCTACGAGCAGTACTTC.

The rearrangement uses TRBV3-1 (or the pseudogene TRBV3-2) and TRBJ2-7, with a tentative D call TRBD1 (6 bases). V was cut by 1 base and J by 2 bases, with 12 bases left in between. Per germline, CDR1 LGHDT and CDR2 YNNKEL (reference sequence). This CDR3 spans 15 amino acids. Written as DNA, the CDR3 is TGTGCCAGCAGCCAAGTTAGGGACATTCCCTACGAGCAGTACTTC. It specifies CASSQVRDIPYEQYF.

This sequence joins TRBV5-1 and TRBJ1-3; 10 bases agree with TRBD1. The junction had 7 bases not matched to a gene; V was cut back by 4 bases and J by 3 bases. The CDR3 has 16 residues. CDR1 and CDR2 from the germline V gene are SGHRS and YFSETQ. CDR3 sequence reads: CASSIAGTGVGNTIYF. The CDR3 region has the DNA TGCGCCAGCAGCATCGCCGGGACAGGGGTTGGAAACACCATATATTTT.

V is TRBV7-9 and J is TRBJ2-1, with 16 positions matching TRBD2. V dropped 4 bases and J dropped 7; count of bases not matched to a gene: 4. In germline, CDR1 is SEHNR, CDR2 FQNEAQ (reference sequence). The CDR3 extends over 16 amino acids. For the CDR3, the DNA is TGTGCCAGCAGCTCACCGGGACTAGCGGGAGGGAATGAGCAGTTCTTC. Protein: CASSSPGLAGGNEQFF.

The V and J genes are TRBV25-1 and TRBJ2-3, with 9 bases aligning to TRBD2. There are 16 residues in the CDR3. Germline CDR1 MGHDK, CDR2 SYGVNS. V was pared by 3 bases and J by 2 bases, with 6 bases of the junction left unmatched. The CDR3 region is CASSERSSGVTDTQYF. Here the CDR3 DNA reads TGTGCCAGCAGTGAGAGGTCTAGCGGGGTCACAGATACGCAGTATTTT.

The chain couples TRBV19 to TRBJ1-5, with D unresolved. CDR1 and CDR2 from the germline V gene are LNHDA and SQIVND (reference sequence). The CDR3 has 13 amino acids. Trimming removed 3 bases from V and 8 bases from J, with 11 bases in between. Here the CDR3 DNA reads TGTGCCAGTAGTATGAGGGAGACCGAGCCCCAGCATTTT. Protein: CASSMRETEPQHF.

The rearrangement joins TRBV28 to TRBJ2-7, with TRBD1 matching 11 bases. CDR3 length: 16 residues. The germline gives CDR1 MDHEN, CDR2 SYDVKM. Trimming took 5 bases from V and 2 from J; bases not matched to a gene: 8. The CDR3 reads CASSGAGTGGTYEQYF. The CDR3 nucleotides are TGTGCCAGCAGTGGGGCCGGGACAGGGGGTACCTACGAGCAGTACTTC.

The rearrangement uses TRBV11-2 and TRBJ2-7; no reliable D call. This CDR3 has 14 amino acids. CDR1 SGHAT and CDR2 FQNNGV come from the germline V gene. The V end lost 5 bases, the J end lost 2 bases, and 13 bases lay between the germline ends. CDR3 sequence: CASSLGGKPYEQYF. The CDR3, as DNA: TGTGCCAGCAGCCTCGGCGGTAAACCCTACGAGCAGTACTTC.

V and J are TRBV6-5 and TRBJ2-5, with TRBD1 matching 11 bases. The germline gives CDR1 MNHEY, CDR2 SVGAGI. The V gene end was trimmed by 5 bases and the J gene end by 5 bases; junction bases not matched to a gene: 7. The CDR3 runs 15 residues. The CDR3 here is CASSRDGTGGETQYF. The CDR3 DNA reads TGTGCCAGCAGTAGAGATGGGACAGGGGGGGAGACCCAGTACTTC.

CDR3 sequence reads: CASSEGQSRGGYTF. CDR3 bases: TGTGCCAGCAGTGAAGGCCAATCAAGGGGTGGCTACACCTTC. V and J are TRBV6-4 and TRBJ1-2; D might be TRBD1 (5 bases). CDR1 and CDR2 from the germline V gene are MRHNA and SNTAGT. V lost 3 bases to trimming and J lost 7 bases, with 15 bases between them. The CDR3 has 14 amino acids.

This clone was detected only a few times. J is TRBJ1-4 and V is TRBV7-2; D not certain. The germline V gene encodes CDR1 SGHTA and CDR2 FQGNSA. The CDR3 sequence is 15 residues long. The V and J ends lost 1 base and 2 bases respectively, with 8 bases between them. CDR3 sequence reads: CASSLDGATNEKLFF. In nucleotides, the CDR3 is TGTGCCAGCAGCTTAGACGGAGCCACTAATGAAAAACTGTTTTTT. The complete variable domain, with remaining parts taken from reference TRBV7-2 and TRBJ1-4, reads GAGVSQSPSNKVTEKGKDVELRCDPISGHTALYWYRQSLGQGLEFLIYFQGNSAPDKSGLPSDRFSAERTGGSVSTLTIQRTQQEDSAVYLCASSLDGATNEKLFFGSGTQLSVL.

This rearrangement joins TRBV5-6 to TRBJ2-7, with 7 bases aligning to TRBD1. The V and J ends lost 4 bases and 3 bases, in that order; junction bases with no gene match: 10. Germline values: CDR1 SGHDT, CDR2 YYEEEE. The CDR3 consists of 15 residues. As DNA, the CDR3 is TGTGCCAGCAGCGCCGGAGGACAGGTTCGCTACGAGCAGTACTTC. This gives the protein CASSAGGQVRYEQYF.

The V call is TRBV7-6, the J call TRBJ2-7; possibly TRBD1 for D (5 bases). Trimming took 7 bases from V and 7 from J, leaving 17 bases between them. Looked up from germline, CDR1 is SGHVS and CDR2 is FNYEAQ. This CDR3 comprises 13 residues. DNA of the CDR3: TGTGCCAGCACCCCGGAGTGGGGCGCGGAGCAGTACTTC. Protein product: CASTPEWGAEQYF.